The 32 T cell receptor beta chains given below trace back to one sample, sequenced in a study of glioma-infiltrating T cells. The iRepertoire nested amplicon-rescue multiplex PCR amplified TCR alpha and beta CDR3s from RNA. TCRdb reanalysed the multiplex PCR reads using MiXCR and keeps one entry per CDR3 protein. The sample has about 140,000 distinct CDR3 sequences; roughly 43% are singletons. Sequencing input: glioma tissue, nonneoplastic brain tissue, or PBMCs (not recorded which). The receptor source for this set is a human donor with low-grade glioma or glioblastoma, undergoing nonglioma brain surgery, or in good health (not recorded which).

The rearrangement uses TRBV4-2 and TRBJ2-5, with no clear D. Per the germline V gene, CDR1 is LGHNA and CDR2 is YNFKEQ. The CDR3 runs to 13 residues. Trimming pared 0 bases from V and 1 base from J, leaving 3 bases between. The CDR3 DNA is TGTGCCAGCAGCCAAGAGGCCCAAGAGACCCAGTACTTC. As protein: CASSQEAQETQYF.

This clonotype was found a few times. The rearrangement joins TRBV6-1 to TRBJ1-1; no clear D gene. V dropped 6 bases and J dropped 5 bases, with 13 bases sitting between them. The CDR3 has 13 amino acids. In germline, CDR1 is MNHNS, CDR2 SASEGT. CDR3 bases: TGTGCCAGCAGACCCACACGTGTTACTGAAGCTTTCTTT. This encodes CASRPTRVTEAFF.

The V call is TRBV27, the J call TRBJ2-1; TRBD2 agrees at 10 bases. The ends lost 2 bases at V and 4 bases at J; junction bases unmatched: 11. CDR1 and CDR2 from the germline V gene are MNHEY and SMNVEV (reference sequence). CDR3 length: 18 residues. CDR3 in amino acids: CASSLPYFETSGYNEQFF. CDR3 sequence (DNA): TGTGCCAGCAGTTTACCCTACTTTGAGACTAGCGGGTACAATGAGCAGTTCTTC.

This clonotype was detected a few times. This rearrangement joins TRBV27 to TRBJ2-1; D is unclear. V was cut by 10 bases and J by 7 bases, with 14 bases left in between. The CDR3 spans 12 residues. Per the germline V gene, CDR1 is MNHEY and CDR2 is SMNVEV (reference sequence). The CDR3 reads CANQTAWNEQFF. The CDR3 DNA reads as TGTGCCAACCAAACGGCCTGGAATGAGCAGTTCTTC.

Only a few counts were recorded for this clonotype. The chain carries TRBV15 and TRBJ2-1; D remains ambiguous. In germline, CDR1 is LNHNV, CDR2 YYDKDF (reference sequence). V was trimmed by 1 base and J by 6 bases, leaving 7 bases between them. CDR3 length: 13 residues. In DNA, the CDR3 is TGTGCCACCAGCAGAGTCGAGCGCAATGAGCAGTTCTTC. This gives the protein CATSRVERNEQFF.

This rearrangement joins TRBV18 to TRBJ1-1; D remains unclear. V lost 2 bases to trimming and J lost 0 bases, with 10 bases between them. This CDR3 region has 15 residues. The germline V gene has CDR1 KGHSH and CDR2 LQKENI. DNA for the CDR3: TGTGCCAGCTCACCAAACACGGCCATGAACACTGAAGCTTTCTTT. It encodes CASSPNTAMNTEAFF.

This clonotype was detected only a few times. This chain uses TRBV2 with TRBJ1-6; tentative D call: TRBD1 (5 bases). The CDR3 length is 13 residues. Germline V gene sequence: CDR1 SNHLY, CDR2 FYNNEI. The V gene lost 10 bases and the J gene lost 7 bases, with 14 bases spanning the gap. The CDR3 spells CATRWGGNSPLHF. Written as DNA, the CDR3 is TGTGCCACCCGCTGGGGGGGAAATTCACCCCTCCACTTT.

The CDR3 DNA reads as TGTGCCAGCAGCGGCAGGGGTGTCGCTGAAGCTTTCTTT. It is translated as CASSGRGVAEAFF. The chain couples TRBV7-9 to TRBJ1-1, with D possibly TRBD1 on 6 matching bases. Deletions cut 5 bases from V and 6 bases from J, with 13 bases between. The CDR3 totals 13 residues. Germline CDR1 SEHNR, CDR2 FQNEAQ (reference sequence).

This clonotype was counted many times. The chain joins TRBV27 to TRBJ1-6; 9 nucleotides align to TRBD1. The CDR3 is made up of 15 amino acids. With 5 bases clipped from V and 7 bases from J, the junction kept 6 bases outside the gene matches. Germline V gives CDR1 MNHEY, CDR2 SMNVEV (reference sequence). This chain's CDR3 is CASSPTGTGNSPLHF. CDR3 coding DNA: TGTGCCAGCAGTCCCACCGGGACAGGGAATTCACCCCTCCACTTT.

The chain combines TRBV10-3 with TRBJ1-2, with D unresolved. The CDR3 loop spans 16 amino acids. The V gene's germline CDR1 is ENHRY and CDR2 SYGVKD. V was cut by 0 bases and J by 0 bases, with 11 bases left in between. The CDR3 nucleotides read TGTGCCATCAGTGAGTCAGGAGGAGGAGCTAACTATGGCTACACCTTC. Encoded protein: CAISESGGGANYGYTF.

The chain is built from TRBV24-1 and TRBJ2-7; 9 nucleotides agree with TRBD2. Germline V lookup: CDR1 KGHDR, CDR2 SFDVKD. V was clipped by 8 bases and J by 2 bases; unmatched bases: 3. The CDR3 sequence is 13 residues long. Here the CDR3 DNA reads TGTGCCACCATGAGCGGGGGGACCTACGAGCAGTACTTC. Translation: CATMSGGTYEQYF.

This clonotype was detected many times. This chain uses TRBV28 with TRBJ1-1; D not certain. From germline, CDR1 is MDHEN and CDR2 SYDVKM. V was clipped by 8 bases and J by 9 bases, with 10 bases between them. This CDR3 region has 10 residues. CDR3 in amino acids: CASSGRQAFF. The CDR3 coding sequence is TGTGCCAGCTCCGGCCGTCAAGCTTTCTTT.

The chain combines TRBV9 with TRBJ1-2; TRBD1 is a possible D gene (5 bases). CDR3 length equals 14 residues. V was shortened by 0 bases and J by 5 bases, with 11 bases between the two germline ends. Germline lookup yields CDR1 SGDLS and CDR2 YYNGEE. The CDR3 bases are TGTGCCAGCAGCGTAGATACAGGCAATTATGGCTACACCTTC. Translation: CASSVDTGNYGYTF. The full variable domain, rest sourced from reference TRBV9 and TRBJ1-2, is DSGVTQTPKHLITATGQRVTLRCSPRSGDLSVYWYQQSLDQGLQFLIQYYNGEERAKGNILERFSAQQFPDLHSELNLSSLELGDSALYFCASSVDTGNYGYTFGSGTRLTVV.

This clonotype was recorded a few times. V gene TRBV28 combines with J gene TRBJ2-7; possibly TRBD1 for D (5 bases). The CDR3 spans 15 residues. Trimming took 5 bases from V and 2 from J, leaving 16 bases between them. CDR1 MDHEN and CDR2 SYDVKM come from the germline V gene. CDR3 DNA sequence: TGTGCCAGCAGTCCTACAGGATCCTTTACCTACGAGCAGTACTTC. It codes for CASSPTGSFTYEQYF.

This clonotype was detected only a few times. This chain connects TRBV20-1 to TRBJ2-5; possibly TRBD2 for D (6 bases). The V gene lost 2 bases and the J gene lost 4 bases, with 23 bases spanning the gap. The CDR3 is 17 residues long. Per the germline V gene, CDR1 is DFQATT and CDR2 is SNEGSKA (reference sequence). In DNA, the CDR3 is TGCAGTGCTAGACCCCGGATTAGCGGTGGCAGCGGAGAGACCCAGTACTTC. Amino acid sequence: CSARPRISGGSGETQYF.

This sequence joins TRBV6-1 and TRBJ2-7, with D maybe TRBD1 (6 bases). The germline V gene has CDR1 MNHNS and CDR2 SASEGT. V lost 6 bases to trimming and J lost 3 bases, with 15 bases between them. This CDR3 is 14 amino acids long. The CDR3 spells CASSVAGGNYEQYF. As DNA, the CDR3 is TGTGCCAGCAGCGTAGCTGGGGGCAACTACGAGCAGTACTTC.

V usage is TRBV19 and J usage is TRBJ2-2, with 8 positions matching TRBD1. From germline, CDR1 is LNHDA and CDR2 SQIVND (reference sequence). CDR3 length equals 15 residues. The J segment lost 6 bases and the V segment lost 3 bases, leaving 6 bases of the junction unmatched. This chain's CDR3 is CASSIQGAPAGELFF. CDR3 nucleotide sequence: TGTGCCAGTAGTATCCAGGGGGCGCCGGCCGGGGAGCTGTTTTTT.

In its sample, this clonotype was seen a few times. The chain has TRBV27 and TRBJ1-6; D ambiguous. Trimming shortened V by 6 bases and J by 0 bases, and 6 bases separated the two germline ends. This CDR3 is 14 amino acids long. Per germline, CDR1 MNHEY and CDR2 SMNVEV (reference sequence). CDR3 DNA: TGTGCCAGCAGGAGCGACTCCTATAATTCACCCCTCCACTTT. Amino acids: CASRSDSYNSPLHF.

The chain links TRBV6-5 to TRBJ2-1; 8 positions match TRBD2. The CDR3 loop spans 17 amino acids. Trimming took 9 bases from V and 5 from J; bases not matched to a gene: 18. From germline, CDR1 is MNHEY and CDR2 SVGAGI. The CDR3 region is CASRTLFGGAMDNEQFF. The CDR3 coding sequence is TGTGCCAGTCGAACTCTGTTCGGGGGGGCCATGGACAATGAGCAGTTCTTC.

This clonotype turned up a few times. V is TRBV6-2 or TRBV6-3 and J is TRBJ2-5; 12 bases are a match to TRBD2. This CDR3 comprises 17 residues. V was clipped by 4 bases and J by 4 bases; unmatched bases: 10. Germline CDR1 and CDR2: MNHEY and SVGEGT. CDR3 loop: CASSSPVTSGRGETQYF. The CDR3 DNA sequence: TGTGCCAGCAGTTCCCCCGTGACTAGCGGGAGAGGAGAGACCCAGTACTTC.

By proportion, this clonotype is hyperexpanded. This chain joins TRBV28 and TRBJ2-7; D gene unclear. V gave up 5 bases and J gave up 6 bases, with 14 bases separating them. The CDR3 length is 13 residues. CDR1 and CDR2 from the germline V gene are MDHEN and SYDVKM. The CDR3 protein is CASSALTLGEQYF. The CDR3 DNA reads TGTGCCAGCAGTGCTCTAACCCTCGGCGAGCAGTACTTC.

V usage is TRBV20-1 and J usage is TRBJ1-2, with D tentatively TRBD1 (6 bases). Per the germline V gene, CDR1 is DFQATT and CDR2 is SNEGSKA (reference sequence). Trimming left V 6 bases short and J 3 bases short, with 14 bases between. This CDR3 spans 13 amino acids. CDR3 in amino acids: CSAPPGTHYGYTF. The CDR3 DNA reads as TGCAGTGCCCCCCCAGGGACACACTATGGCTACACCTTC.

J is TRBJ2-1 and V is TRBV7-6, with D perhaps TRBD1 (6 bases). The CDR3 spans 18 residues. V gave up 3 bases and J gave up 4 bases, with 22 bases separating them. CDR1 is SGHVS, CDR2 FNYEAQ, per germline. CDR3 nucleotide sequence: TGTGCCAGCAGCTTCCCAGACAGGCACCCGACGGGGTACAATGAGCAGTTCTTC. Encoded protein: CASSFPDRHPTGYNEQFF.

Of note for this clonotype: One end of the junction fails to match germline, which may point to a read error. As DNA, the CDR3 is TGTGCCCGCAGTCTCACCCTATTGAGGGTGGTCGGCAACACTGAAGCTTTCTTT. This sequence encodes CARSLTLLRVVGNTEAFF. The rearrangement joins TRBV7-9 to TRBJ1-1; no reliable D call. CDR1 and CDR2 from the germline V gene are SEHNR and FQNEAQ (reference sequence). This CDR3 is built from 18 residues.

The chain links TRBV24-1 to TRBJ2-7; 8 nucleotides line up with TRBD1. The ends lost 3 bases at V and 2 bases at J; junction bases unmatched: 5. Germline CDR1 reads KGHDR; CDR2 reads SFDVKD. CDR3 size: 15 residues. The CDR3 reads CATSDPGQGPYEQYF. Here the CDR3 DNA reads TGTGCCACCAGTGATCCAGGACAGGGTCCCTACGAGCAGTACTTC.

This clonotype was detected a few times. The gene calls are TRBV7-2 and TRBJ2-7; maybe TRBD1 (6 bases). V gave up 2 bases and J gave up 3 bases, with 11 bases separating them. The germline CDR1 and CDR2 sequences are SGHTA and FQGNSA. The CDR3 is 14 residues long. The CDR3 loop reads CASSLSVGGYEQYF. CDR3 DNA: TGTGCCAGCAGCTTAAGCGTAGGGGGCTACGAGCAGTACTTC.

The chain carries TRBV7-9 and TRBJ2-7; weak D call: TRBD2 (6 bases). Germline V gene sequence: CDR1 SEHNR, CDR2 FQNEAQ (reference sequence). V gave up 1 base and J gave up 7 bases, with 14 bases separating them. CDR3 length: 14 amino acids. The CDR3 nucleotides read TGTGCCAGCAGCTTAGGGGAGGCCGGCGGGGAGCAGTACTTC. Protein: CASSLGEAGGEQYF.

The chain employs TRBV7-2 and TRBJ1-1; possible D gene TRBD1, 6 bases. The CDR3 consists of 16 residues. Germline V gives CDR1 SGHTA, CDR2 FQGNSA. V gave up 1 base and J gave up 5 bases, with 17 bases separating them. The DNA of the CDR3 is TGTGCCAGCAGCTTAGGCCTCCCGGGGGCCGGAACTGAAGCTTTCTTT. Translation: CASSLGLPGAGTEAFF.

This clonotype came up a few times. The chain recombines TRBV15 with TRBJ2-7, with no clear D. Germline CDR1 and CDR2: LNHNV and YYDKDF (reference sequence). The CDR3 spans 13 residues. The V and J ends lost 1 base and 1 base respectively, with 5 bases between them. The DNA of the CDR3 is TGTGCCACCAGCAGAGGCCGGTCCTACGAGCAGTACTTC. This codes for CATSRGRSYEQYF.

The gene calls are TRBV19 and TRBJ2-1; 9 bases fit TRBD2. This CDR3 has 15 residues. Looked up from germline, CDR1 is LNHDA and CDR2 is SQIVND (reference sequence). The junction had 6 bases not matched to a gene; V was cut back by 5 bases and J by 4 bases. Here the CDR3 DNA reads TGTGCCAGTAGTTTCCCTAGCGGGGATTACAATGAGCAGTTCTTC. It specifies CASSFPSGDYNEQFF.

The chain carries TRBV7-2 and TRBJ2-1, with D perhaps matching TRBD1 (6 bases). The CDR3 covers 17 residues. With 6 bases removed from V and 5 bases from J, the gap between germline ends came to 23 bases. CDR1 SGHTA and CDR2 FQGNSA come from the germline V gene. The CDR3 region is CASRGRGIGPLDNEQFF. In DNA form, the CDR3 reads TGTGCCAGCAGAGGCAGGGGCATTGGCCCACTTGACAATGAGCAGTTCTTC.

This clonotype showed up just a few times. The V gene is TRBV7-2, the J gene TRBJ2-1; D gene unclear. Germline V gene data show CDR1 as SGHTA and CDR2 as FQGNSA. The CDR3 is made up of 13 amino acids. Trimming pared 2 bases from V and 5 bases from J, leaving 7 bases between. The CDR3 nucleotides read TGTGCCAGCAGCTTAAAGACGGACAATGAGCAGTTCTTC. Translating it yields CASSLKTDNEQFF.